Listed below are T cell receptor beta chains from one sample, sequenced in a study of cytomegalovirus exposure and HLA in healthy donors. Sequenced by immunoSEQ multiplex PCR; TCRdb stores in-frame clones only, minus some. The top ten hold 11% of the sample, which has 100,000 to 150,000 clones, around four fifths seen once. Sequencing used PBMCs. These receptors all come from a man aged 30 to 39 in good health and CMV-seropositive. The CDR3 runs from the conserved cysteine through the conserved F or W. D genes are given only for firm matches. Clone size appears in some rows only: once, few, many, or a class for an expanded clone.

D gene,V gene,clone size,J gene,CDR3 protein,CDR3 DNA
TRBD1,TRBV27,.,TRBJ1-2,CASSSRGGSGYTF,TGTGCCAGCAGTTCCCGAGGGGGCTCTGGCTACACCTTC
.,TRBV2,.,TRBJ1-5,CASSESQGSQPQHF,TGTGCCAGCAGTGAATCACAGGGCAGTCAGCCCCAGCATTTT
.,TRBV27,.,TRBJ2-5,CASSTQLRGTQETQYF,TGTGCCAGCAGTACCCAGCTTAGGGGTACCCAAGAGACCCAGTACTTC
.,TRBV7-7,.,TRBJ2-1,CASSSYSSYNEQFF,TGTGCTAGCAGCTCCTATAGCTCCTACAATGAGCAGTTCTTC
TRBD1,TRBV11-2,once,TRBJ2-5,CASSLGLQGAETQYF,TGTGCCAGCAGCTTAGGTCTACAGGGGGCAGAGACCCAGTACTTC
.,TRBV19,.,TRBJ1-1,CASSRRSMNIEAFF,TGTGCCAGTAGTCGCCGCAGTATGAACATTGAAGCTTTCTTT
.,TRBV9,.,TRBJ1-5,CASSAGGYSNQPQHF,TGTGCCAGCAGCGCCGGGGGGTATAGCAATCAGCCCCAGCATTTT
.,TRBV10-3,few,TRBJ1-1,CAISDLDQWGLENTEAFF,TGTGCCATCAGCGACCTGGACCAATGGGGGCTGGAGAACACTGAAGCTTTCTTT
.,TRBV7-2,.,TRBJ2-7,CASSLDYRAYEQYF,TGTGCCAGCAGCTTAGACTACAGGGCCTACGAGCAGTACTTC
.,TRBV11-2,.,TRBJ2-7,CASSLDPRGEQYF,TGTGCCAGCAGCTTAGACCCCCGAGGGGAGCAGTACTTC
TRBD2,TRBV30,few,TRBJ2-5,CASERETGETQYF,TGTGCCTCCGAGCGGGAGACGGGAGAGACCCAGTACTTC
.,TRBV30,.,TRBJ1-2,CAWSINFGYTF,TGTGCCTGGAGTATTAACTTTGGCTACACCTTC
.,TRBV5-1,few,TRBJ1-5,CASSLAGNSNQPQHF,TGCGCCAGCAGCTTGGCCGGGAATAGCAATCAGCCCCAGCATTTT
TRBD2,TRBV30,.,TRBJ2-3,CAWSVRAGGRSGTQYF,TGTGCCTGGAGTGTACGGGCGGGAGGACGGTCAGGTACGCAGTATTTT
.,TRBV7-3,.,TRBJ2-7,CASSFSRGVEQYF,TGTGCCAGCAGCTTCAGCAGGGGCGTCGAGCAGTACTTC
.,TRBV7-8,.,TRBJ2-3,CASSFRGRDTDTQYF,TGTGCCAGCAGCTTTAGGGGGAGGGACACAGATACGCAGTATTTT
TRBD2,TRBV7-2,.,TRBJ2-7,CASSLVAGGSYEQYF,TGTGCCAGCAGCTTAGTAGCGGGTGGGTCCTACGAGCAGTACTTC
.,TRBV9,.,TRBJ2-3,CASTRLDLTDTQYF,TGTGCCAGCACCAGACTTGACCTCACAGATACGCAGTATTTT
TRBD1,TRBV4-3,.,TRBJ1-1,CASSQGLQGAMNTEAFF,TGCGCCAGCAGCCAAGGGCTTCAGGGGGCAATGAACACTGAAGCTTTCTTT
.,TRBV7-8,.,TRBJ1-2,CASSLIGGLSNVFYGYTF,TGTGCCAGCAGCTTAATCGGGGGACTCTCGAACGTTTTCTATGGCTACACCTTC
TRBD1,TRBV5-1,.,TRBJ2-7,CASSFSRTGGDEQYF,TGCGCCAGCAGCTTTTCCAGAACAGGGGGCGACGAGCAGTACTTC
TRBD1,TRBV28,once,TRBJ2-7,CASSSGTETYEQYF,TGTGCCAGCAGCTCCGGGACAGAAACCTACGAGCAGTACTTC
.,TRBV5-1,.,TRBJ1-2,CASSLDQGIYGYTF,TGCGCCAGCAGCTTGGATCAGGGGATCTATGGCTACACCTTC
TRBD1,TRBV2,.,TRBJ2-6,CASSRGGGGANVLTF,TGTGCCAGCTCCCGAGGGGGCGGTGGGGCCAACGTCCTGACTTTC
TRBD2,TRBV12-5,.,TRBJ2-3,CASGLVDRETSGRTDTQYF,TGTGCTAGTGGTTTGGTAGATCGAGAGACTAGCGGACGCACAGATACGCAGTATTTT
TRBD1,TRBV4-3,once,TRBJ1-4,CASSQDRGREKLFF,TGCGCCAGCAGCCAAGACAGGGGGAGGGAAAAACTGTTTTTT
.,TRBV5-4,.,TRBJ2-7,CASSSDTVYEQYF,TGTGCCAGCAGCTCGGACACAGTATACGAGCAGTACTTC
TRBD2,TRBV27,once,TRBJ2-1,CASSPSSGAHNEQFF,TGTGCCAGCAGTCCTTCTAGCGGGGCTCACAATGAGCAGTTCTTC
TRBD1,TRBV5-1,once,TRBJ1-1,CASRRGDSTEAFF,TGCGCCAGCAGGAGGGGGGACAGCACTGAAGCTTTCTTT
.,TRBV7-2,.,TRBJ1-4,CASSLDPGLRSEKLFF,TGTGCCAGCAGCTTGGATCCGGGACTACGGTCTGAAAAACTGTTTTTT
.,TRBV28,.,TRBJ1-4,CASGSDEKLFF,TGTGCCAGCGGCAGCGATGAAAAACTGTTTTTT
.,TRBV11-1,.,TRBJ1-1,CASSLVGEGAFF,TGTGCCAGCAGCTTAGTCGGGGAAGGAGCTTTCTTT
.,TRBV5-4,.,TRBJ2-1,CASSLGLPRNEQFF,TGTGCCAGCAGCTTGGGACTACCTCGCAATGAGCAGTTCTTC
TRBD2,TRBV6-5,.,TRBJ2-7,CASTRTSGINEQYF,TGTGCCAGCACCAGGACTAGCGGGATCAACGAGCAGTACTTC
.,TRBV4-2,.,TRBJ1-1,CASSQDRGWTEAFF,TGTGCCAGCAGCCAAGACAGGGGTTGGACTGAAGCTTTCTTT
TRBD1,TRBV28,.,TRBJ1-5,CASSFDRTGDNQPQHF,TGTGCCAGCAGTTTTGATAGGACAGGGGACAATCAGCCCCAGCATTTT
.,TRBV10-3,.,TRBJ1-5,CAISEGGGYSNQPQHF,TGTGCCATCAGTGAAGGGGGGGGCTATAGCAATCAGCCCCAGCATTTT
.,TRBV2,few,TRBJ2-3,CASSVEPPDTQYF,TGTGCCAGCAGTGTGGAGCCCCCAGATACGCAGTATTTT
.,TRBV29-1,.,TRBJ2-1,CSVGTGVHEQFF,TGCAGCGTGGGGACTGGGGTCCATGAGCAGTTCTTC
.,TRBV7-8,.,TRBJ2-3,CASSLTHPSSDTQYF,TGTGCCAGCAGCTTAACTCACCCGAGCTCAGATACGCAGTATTTT
TRBD2,TRBV6-5,.,TRBJ2-7,CACGTSGFYEQYF,TGTGCCTGCGGGACTAGCGGTTTCTACGAGCAGTACTTC
TRBD1,TRBV2,few,TRBJ2-1,CASSNEGTGNNEQFF,TGTGCCAGCAGCAACGAGGGGACAGGGAACAATGAGCAGTTCTTC
TRBD1,TRBV28,.,TRBJ2-1,CASSPDRGLYNEQFF,TGTGCCAGCAGCCCCGACAGGGGCTTGTACAATGAGCAGTTCTTC
.,TRBV10-3,once,TRBJ1-1,CAISENRDTEAFF,TGTGCCATCAGTGAGAACAGGGACACTGAAGCTTTCTTT
TRBD2,TRBV28,.,TRBJ2-7,CASRTGTSSSYEQYF,TGTGCCAGCAGGACGGGGACTAGTTCCTCCTACGAGCAGTACTTC
TRBD1,TRBV6-1,.,TRBJ1-4,CASRELDRGDEKLFF,TGTGCCAGCAGGGAATTAGACAGGGGGGACGAAAAACTGTTTTTT
.,TRBV28,.,TRBJ1-1,CASSFRLFGAFF,TGTGCCAGCAGTTTCCGGCTATTCGGGGCTTTCTTT
TRBD2,TRBV7-2,.,TRBJ2-3,CASSFTGGRTDTQYF,TGTGCCAGCAGCTTTACGGGAGGACGCACAGATACGCAGTATTTT
.,TRBV6-6,.,TRBJ2-5,CASSYGRYQQETQYF,TGTGCCAGCAGTTACGGCAGGTATCAACAAGAGACCCAGTACTTC
TRBD2,TRBV4-3,once,TRBJ2-2,CASSSGLAVAGSGELFF,TGCGCCAGCAGCTCCGGACTAGCGGTGGCTGGGTCCGGGGAGCTGTTTTTT
TRBD1,TRBV5-1,.,TRBJ2-5,CASSSGTGIPVGTQYF,TGCGCCAGCAGCTCGGGGACAGGCATCCCCGTCGGGACCCAGTACTTC
.,TRBV5-4,.,TRBJ2-5,CASSSGLQETQYF,TGTGCCAGCAGCTCCGGACTGCAAGAGACCCAGTACTTC
.,TRBV29-1,.,TRBJ2-2,CSVVDSHTGELFF,TGCAGCGTTGTAGACTCCCACACCGGGGAGCTGTTTTTT
TRBD2,TRBV7-2,few,TRBJ2-3,CASSFGTINTDTQYF,TGTGCCAGCAGCTTTGGGACTATCAACACAGATACGCAGTATTTT
TRBD1,TRBV7-8,.,TRBJ1-5,CASSLGTVNQPQHF,TGTGCCAGCAGCTTGGGGACAGTCAATCAGCCCCAGCATTTT
TRBD1,TRBV27,.,TRBJ1-1,CASSFRDRGTEAFF,TGTGCCAGCAGTTTCCGGGACAGGGGAACTGAAGCTTTCTTT
TRBD2,TRBV4-2,few,TRBJ2-1,CASSQLSGSSGDEQFF,TGTGCCAGCAGCCAGCTTAGCGGGAGTAGCGGGGATGAGCAGTTCTTC